The clone carrying this TCR beta chain occurred once. PCR primers comprised 60 Vbeta and 13 Jbeta primers. Some clones are missing from TCRdb's copy, which holds only in-frame ones; the method was immunoSEQ multiplex PCR. This sample has under 60,000 clones, with around four fifths found just once. V gave up 3 bases and J gave up 3 bases; unmatched junction bases: 6. This CDR3 region has 15 residues. Germline CDR1 and CDR2: MNHNS and SASEGT. This sample was included in a study of cytomegalovirus exposure and HLA in healthy donors. Study-level information: Around 85 million unique TCRs from HLA-typed donors were held in an early data release.

The receptor comes from a man between 45 and 60 years old in good health and CMV-seronegative. The V call is TRBV6-1, the J call TRBJ2-7; 9 nucleotides match TRBD1. Sequencing used PBMCs. CDR3 nucleotides: TGTGCCAGCAGTGATTGGGACAGGGAAGGCTACGAGCAGTACTTC. Residues: CASSDWDREGYEQYF.